The clone carrying this T cell receptor (beta chain) has just a few counts. Its specificity is unknown. With the Oncomine TCR Beta short-read assay, DNA from cultured CD4+ T cells was sequenced. Scientists extracted genomic DNA from CD4+ T cells grown in culture. MiXCR, applied by TCRdb to the PCR reads, yields one record per CDR3 protein. Altogether 7,500 to 9,500 distinct CDR3 sequences are present, under 45% being singletons, with the ten largest covering over 15%. This record belongs to a study of vaccination and CD4 T cells after COVID-19. Across the whole study: Two-dose vaccination with either BNT162b2 or mRNA-1273 was given to participants. Overlapping spike peptides of SARS-CoV-2, HCoV-NL63, HCoV-OC43 and HCoV-229E stimulated the cells.

V was trimmed by 6 bases and J by 3 bases, leaving 11 bases between them. Germline V gene data show CDR1 as SGHVS and CDR2 as FQNEAQ. The CDR3 covers 13 residues. Treatment of the sample: 10-day PBMC culture with coronavirus spike peptide pools or control peptides (ViraFEST assay). Pre-COVID-19 pandemic sampling (2011-2018) yielded the unexposed donor's CD4+ T cells. Antigen-specific T cell expansion with peptide pools preceded TCR sequencing in the ViraFEST approach. The chain carries TRBV7-8 and TRBJ2-5; TRBD2 is a possible D gene (5 bases). This receptor was obtained from a human donor in good health. What was sequenced was CD4+ T cells from blood, cultured in vitro. The chain's CDR3 is CASSSRLKETQYF. CDR3 sequence (DNA): TGTGCCAGCAGTTCCCGACTAAAAGAGACCCAGTACTTC.